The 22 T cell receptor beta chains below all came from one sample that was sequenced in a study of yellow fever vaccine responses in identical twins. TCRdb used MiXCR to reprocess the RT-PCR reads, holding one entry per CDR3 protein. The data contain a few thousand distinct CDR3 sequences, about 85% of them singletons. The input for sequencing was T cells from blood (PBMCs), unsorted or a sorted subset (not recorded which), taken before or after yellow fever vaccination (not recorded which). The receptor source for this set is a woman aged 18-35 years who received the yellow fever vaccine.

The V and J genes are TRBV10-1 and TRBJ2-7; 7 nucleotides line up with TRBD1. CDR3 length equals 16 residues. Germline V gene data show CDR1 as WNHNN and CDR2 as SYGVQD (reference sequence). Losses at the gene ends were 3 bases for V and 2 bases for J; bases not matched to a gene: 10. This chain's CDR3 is CASSDPNRGSTYEQYF. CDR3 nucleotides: TGCGCCAGCAGTGACCCGAACAGGGGCTCAACCTACGAGCAGTACTTC.

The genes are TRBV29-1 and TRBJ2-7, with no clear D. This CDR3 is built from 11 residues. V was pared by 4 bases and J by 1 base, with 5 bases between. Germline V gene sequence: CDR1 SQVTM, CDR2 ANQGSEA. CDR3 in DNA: TGCAGCGTTGTGGAGTCCTACGAGCAGTACTTC. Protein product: CSVVESYEQYF.

This CDR3 reads CASSRQGGGDGYTF. CDR3 bases: TGTGCCAGCAGCCGCCAGGGTGGTGGAGATGGCTACACCTTC. The V and J genes are TRBV6-1 and TRBJ1-2; a weak D match, TRBD1 (5 bases). The CDR3 runs to 14 residues. The V and J ends lost 6 bases and 6 bases respectively, with 17 bases between them. Germline CDR1 MNHNS, CDR2 SASEGT.

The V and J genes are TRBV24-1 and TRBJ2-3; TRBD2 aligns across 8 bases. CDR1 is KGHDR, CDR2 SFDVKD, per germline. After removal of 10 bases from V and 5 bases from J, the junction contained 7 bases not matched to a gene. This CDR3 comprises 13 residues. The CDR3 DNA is TGTGCCACTAGCGGGGCGCGAAGAGATACGCAGTATTTT. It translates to CATSGARRDTQYF.

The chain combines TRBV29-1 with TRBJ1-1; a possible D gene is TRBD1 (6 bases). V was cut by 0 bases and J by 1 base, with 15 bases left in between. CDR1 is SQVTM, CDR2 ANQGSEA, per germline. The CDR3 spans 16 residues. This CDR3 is CSVEDFVYRENTEAFF. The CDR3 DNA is TGCAGCGTTGAAGATTTTGTTTACAGGGAGAACACTGAAGCTTTCTTT.

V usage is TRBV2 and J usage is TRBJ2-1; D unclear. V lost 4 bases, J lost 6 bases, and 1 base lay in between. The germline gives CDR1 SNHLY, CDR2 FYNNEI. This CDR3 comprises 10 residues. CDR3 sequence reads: CASSVNEQFF. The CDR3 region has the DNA TGTGCCAGCAGTGTCAATGAGCAGTTCTTC.

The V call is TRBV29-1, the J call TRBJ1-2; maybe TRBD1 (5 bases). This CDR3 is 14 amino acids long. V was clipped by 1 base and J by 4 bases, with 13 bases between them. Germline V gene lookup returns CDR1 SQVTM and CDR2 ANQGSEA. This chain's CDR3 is CSVEGGARSYGYTF. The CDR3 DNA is TGCAGCGTTGAAGGAGGGGCGCGAAGCTATGGCTACACCTTC.

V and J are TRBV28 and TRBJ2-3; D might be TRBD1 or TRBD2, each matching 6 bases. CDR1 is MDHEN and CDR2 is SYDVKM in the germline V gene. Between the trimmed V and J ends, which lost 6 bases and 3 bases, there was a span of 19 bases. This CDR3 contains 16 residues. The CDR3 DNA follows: TGTGCCAGCAGGCCAGTCCAGAGAGGGGGGACAGATACGCAGTATTTT. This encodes CASRPVQRGGTDTQYF.

CDR3 residues: CASSQMGPLNTGELFF. Here the CDR3 DNA reads TGCGCCAGCAGCCAAATGGGACCCTTGAACACCGGGGAGCTGTTTTTT. The rearrangement uses TRBV4-1 and TRBJ2-2; the D gene could be TRBD1 or TRBD2 (5 bases each). From germline, CDR1 is MGHRA and CDR2 YSYEKL. Between the trimmed V and J ends, which lost 2 bases and 1 base, there was a span of 11 bases. The CDR3 totals 16 residues.

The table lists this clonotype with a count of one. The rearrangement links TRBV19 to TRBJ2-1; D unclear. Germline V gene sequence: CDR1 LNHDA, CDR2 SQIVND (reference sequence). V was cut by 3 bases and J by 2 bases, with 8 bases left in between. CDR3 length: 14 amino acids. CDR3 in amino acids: CASSILVPYNEQFF. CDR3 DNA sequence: TGTGCCAGTAGTATTCTAGTTCCCTACAATGAGCAGTTCTTC.

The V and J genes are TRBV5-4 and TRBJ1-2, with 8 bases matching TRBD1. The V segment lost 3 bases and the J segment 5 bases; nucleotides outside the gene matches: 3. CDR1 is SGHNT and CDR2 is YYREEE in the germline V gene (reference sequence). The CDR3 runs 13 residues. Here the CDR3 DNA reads TGTGCCAGCAGCTCTACAGGGGGATATGGCTACACCTTC. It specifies CASSSTGGYGYTF.

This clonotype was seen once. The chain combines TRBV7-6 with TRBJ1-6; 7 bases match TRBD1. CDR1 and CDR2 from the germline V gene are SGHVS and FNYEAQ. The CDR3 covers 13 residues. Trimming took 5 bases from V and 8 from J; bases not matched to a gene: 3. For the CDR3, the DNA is TGTGCCAGCAGCCGGGACAGTTATTCACCCCTCCACTTT. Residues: CASSRDSYSPLHF.

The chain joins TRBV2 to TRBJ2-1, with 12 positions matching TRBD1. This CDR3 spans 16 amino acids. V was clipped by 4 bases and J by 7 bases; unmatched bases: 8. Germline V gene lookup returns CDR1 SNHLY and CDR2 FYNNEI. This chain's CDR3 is CASSVAGQGAVNEQFF. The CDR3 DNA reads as TGTGCCAGCAGTGTCGCGGGACAGGGGGCCGTTAATGAGCAGTTCTTC.

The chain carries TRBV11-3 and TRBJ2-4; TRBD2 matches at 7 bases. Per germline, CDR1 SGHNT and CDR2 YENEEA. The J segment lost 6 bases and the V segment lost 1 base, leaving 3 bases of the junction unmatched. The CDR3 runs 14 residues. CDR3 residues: CASSLVSGGNIQYF. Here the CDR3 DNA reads TGTGCCAGCAGCTTAGTGTCGGGGGGAAACATTCAGTACTTC.

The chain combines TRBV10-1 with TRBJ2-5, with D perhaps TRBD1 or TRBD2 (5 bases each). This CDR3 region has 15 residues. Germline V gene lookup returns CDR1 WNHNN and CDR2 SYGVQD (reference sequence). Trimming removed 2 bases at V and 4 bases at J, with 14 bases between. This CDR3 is CASSERDPRGETQYF. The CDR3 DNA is TGCGCCAGCAGTGAGAGGGACCCAAGAGGAGAGACCCAGTACTTC.

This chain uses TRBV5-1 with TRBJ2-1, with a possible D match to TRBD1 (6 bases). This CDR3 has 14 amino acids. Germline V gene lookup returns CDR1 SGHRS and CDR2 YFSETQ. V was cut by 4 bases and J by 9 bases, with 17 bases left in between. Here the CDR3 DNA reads TGCGCCAGCAGCCCAGGGGCCGAAGGACGTGAGCAGTTCTTC. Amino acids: CASSPGAEGREQFF.

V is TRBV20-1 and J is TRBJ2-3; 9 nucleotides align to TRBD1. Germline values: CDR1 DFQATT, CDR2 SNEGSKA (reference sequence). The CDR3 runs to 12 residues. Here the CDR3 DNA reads TGCAGGACGGGGACAGGGACAGATACGCAGTATTTT. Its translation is CRTGTGTDTQYF.

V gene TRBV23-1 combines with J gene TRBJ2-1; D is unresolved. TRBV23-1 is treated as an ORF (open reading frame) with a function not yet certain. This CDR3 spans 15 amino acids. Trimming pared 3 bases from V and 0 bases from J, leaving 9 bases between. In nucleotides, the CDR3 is TGCGCCAGCAGTCACCCCGTAAGCTCCTACAATGAGCAGTTCTTC. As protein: CASSHPVSSYNEQFF.

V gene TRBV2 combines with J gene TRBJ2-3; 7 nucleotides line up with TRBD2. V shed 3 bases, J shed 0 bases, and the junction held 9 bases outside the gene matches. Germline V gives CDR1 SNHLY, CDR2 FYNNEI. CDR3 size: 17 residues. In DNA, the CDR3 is TGTGCCAGCAGTGAGACTAGCTTGGGGTCTAGCACAGATACGCAGTATTTT. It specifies CASSETSLGSSTDTQYF.

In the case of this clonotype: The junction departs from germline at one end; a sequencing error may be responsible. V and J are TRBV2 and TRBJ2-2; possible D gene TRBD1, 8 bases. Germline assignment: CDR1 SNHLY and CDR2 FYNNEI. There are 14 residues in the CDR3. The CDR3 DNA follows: TGTGCAAGCAGGACAGGGCGGGAGTCCGGGGAGCTGTTTTTT. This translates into CASRTGRESGELFF.

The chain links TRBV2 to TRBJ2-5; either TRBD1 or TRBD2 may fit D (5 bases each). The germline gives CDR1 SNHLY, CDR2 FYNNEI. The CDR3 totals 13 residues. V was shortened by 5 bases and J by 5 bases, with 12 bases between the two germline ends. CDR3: CASSRDGGETQYF. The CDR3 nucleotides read TGTGCCAGCAGTAGGGACGGTGGGGAGACCCAGTACTTC.

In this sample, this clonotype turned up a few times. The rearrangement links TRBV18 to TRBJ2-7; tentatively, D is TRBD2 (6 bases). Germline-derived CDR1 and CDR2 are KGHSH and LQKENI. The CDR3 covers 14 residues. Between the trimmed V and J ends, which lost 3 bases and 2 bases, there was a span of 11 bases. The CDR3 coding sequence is TGTGCCAGCTCACCGACAGCTAGCGCCTACGAGCAGTACTTC. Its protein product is CASSPTASAYEQYF.